This TCR beta chain was recovered during a study of blood T cell repertoires in COVID-19. On the study more broadly: Collection of acute and convalescent COVID-19 samples took place in the United States, Italy and Spain. T cells, B-cell-depleted T cells, or PBMCs supplied cDNA or gDNA.

Original data processing: How many nucleated cells were present was estimated from reference gene primer amplification. TCRdb keeps only in-frame clones here, not all; method: immunoSEQ multiplex PCR. The V and J calls and clone size were taken over from that table, and D and trimming were inferred from the DNA. The data contain about 120,000 clones, around 80% of them singletons. Germline trimming cut 3 bases from V and 6 bases from J; bases unmatched to any gene: 9. Germline CDR1 and CDR2: LNHDA and SQIVND (reference sequence). The CDR3 runs to 15 residues. The V gene is TRBV19, the J gene TRBJ2-3, with 7 bases that match TRBD2. The receptor was derived from a middle-aged man with acute or convalescent COVID-19. Sequencing was performed on peripheral blood. The CDR3: CASSMGRERIDTQYF. CDR3 bases: TGTGCCAGTAGTATGGGGCGGGAGAGGATTGATACGCAGTATTTT.